Below are 20 T cell receptor beta chains sequenced from a single sample in a study of shared clonotypes between healthy human individuals. Profiling relied on immunoSEQ multiplex PCR, and the TCRdb table lists in-frame clones only, not all of them. In the table there are around 2.5 million clones, roughly 93% of which are singletons. Sequencing used naive CD4+ T cells from PBMCs. Sample subset: CD45RA+ positively selected. These receptors all stem from a man younger than 35 in good health. Some clones in this sample may be carry-over from other donors' samples.

The chain recombines TRBV7-2 with TRBJ2-6; no reliable D call. This CDR3 has 18 residues. The V end lost 1 base, the J end lost 0 bases, and 13 bases lay between the germline ends. The germline V gene encodes CDR1 SGHTA and CDR2 FQGNSA. The CDR3 nucleotides are TGTGCCAGCAGCTTAGTTGTCGCCAGGCCCTCTGGGGCCAACGTCCTGACTTTC. It translates to CASSLVVARPSGANVLTF.

The chain has TRBV28 and TRBJ1-2; D is possibly TRBD1 (5 bases). The germline gives CDR1 MDHEN, CDR2 SYDVKM. The CDR3 spans 14 residues. V was clipped by 4 bases and J by 7 bases, with 16 bases between them. The CDR3 DNA sequence: TGTGCCAGCAGTTCTTTGGGGGGTAGGGTTGGCTACACCTTC. Its protein product is CASSSLGGRVGYTF.

This chain links TRBV2 with TRBJ2-3; TRBD2 matches at 9 bases. The V and J ends lost 8 bases and 1 base, in that order; junction bases with no gene match: 1. In germline, CDR1 is SNHLY, CDR2 FYNNEI. The CDR3 is made up of 13 amino acids. The CDR3 coding sequence is TGTGCCAGCCTAGCGGGACGCACAGATACGCAGTATTTT. It codes for CASLAGRTDTQYF. Complete variable domain (other parts from reference TRBV2 and TRBJ2-3): EPEVTQTPSHQVTQMGQEVILRCVPISNHLYFYWYRQILGQKVEFLVSFYNNEISEKSEIFDDQFSVERPDGSNFTLKIRSTKLEDSAMYFCASLAGRTDTQYFGPGTRLTVL.

The rearrangement links TRBV28 to TRBJ2-5, with no clear D. CDR1 is MDHEN, CDR2 SYDVKM, per germline. V was pared by 7 bases and J by 4 bases, with 10 bases between. There are 12 residues in the CDR3. In DNA form, the CDR3 reads TGTGCCAGCACAGGATGGGGAGAGACCCAGTACTTC. Protein sequence: CASTGWGETQYF.

The rearrangement uses TRBV6-5 and TRBJ1-4; maybe TRBD1 (6 bases). The CDR3 has 14 residues. With 5 bases removed from V and 7 bases from J, the gap between germline ends came to 14 bases. The germline V gene has CDR1 MNHEY and CDR2 SVGAGI. CDR3 residues: CASSDRTEGEKLFF. CDR3 DNA: TGTGCCAGCAGTGACAGGACAGAGGGTGAAAAACTGTTTTTT.

This clone was counted between two and nine times. The V gene is TRBV28, the J gene TRBJ2-1; 14 bases are a match to TRBD2. CDR1 is MDHEN, CDR2 SYDVKM, per germline. The CDR3 has 17 amino acids. The junction had 7 bases not matched to a gene; V was cut back by 4 bases and J by 5 bases. Here the CDR3 reads CASSSLTSGRVHNEQFF. DNA of the CDR3: TGTGCCAGCAGTTCCCTGACTAGCGGGAGGGTCCACAATGAGCAGTTCTTC.

This clone was seen a single time. The rearrangement joins TRBV7-2 to TRBJ2-1; D perhaps matches TRBD2 (6 bases). Trimming shortened V by 1 base and J by 4 bases, and 8 bases separated the two germline ends. CDR3 length: 14 residues. Germline V lookup: CDR1 SGHTA, CDR2 FQGNSA. For the CDR3, the DNA is TGTGCCAGCAGCTTAGAGGCGGGGTACAATGAGCAGTTCTTC. Its translation is CASSLEAGYNEQFF.

As concerns this clone: Other DNA sequences in this specimen translate into the identical CDR3. V gene TRBV5-1 combines with J gene TRBJ2-1; TRBD1 aligns across 9 bases. The CDR3 is made up of 16 amino acids. With 4 bases clipped from V and 2 bases from J, the junction kept 7 bases outside the gene matches. Germline CDR1 and CDR2: SGHRS and YFSETQ. The CDR3 coding sequence is TGCGCCAGCAGCCTTAGAGACAGGGGGACCTACAATGAGCAGTTCTTC. Translation: CASSLRDRGTYNEQFF.

The chain carries TRBV5-1 and TRBJ2-5, with D unresolved. CDR3 size: 17 residues. V lost 4 bases, J lost 5 bases, and 24 bases lay in between. CDR1 and CDR2 (germline): SGHRS, YFSETQ. CDR3 sequence reads: CASSPPLAFSSQETQYF. The CDR3 coding sequence is TGCGCCAGCAGCCCTCCCCTGGCCTTTTCGAGTCAGGAGACCCAGTACTTC. The whole variable domain, filled in from reference TRBV5-1 and TRBJ2-5, reads KAGVTQTPRYLIKTRGQQVTLSCSPISGHRSVSWYQQTPGQGLQFLFEYFSETQRNKGNFPGRFSGRQFSNSRSEMNVSTLELGDSALYLCASSPPLAFSSQETQYFGPGTRLLVL.

To note about this clone: The identical CDR3 is also encoded by other nucleotide sequences in the sample. The CDR3 region is CASSLVLAGGDTQYF. Written as DNA, the CDR3 is TGCGCCAGCAGCTTGGTATTAGCGGGAGGAGATACGCAGTATTTT. J is TRBJ2-3 and V is TRBV5-1; 10 bases map to TRBD2. V shed 0 bases and J 5 bases; nucleotides not matched to a gene: 3. The length of the CDR3 is 15 residues. Germline CDR1 reads SGHRS; CDR2 reads YFSETQ.

The genes are TRBV7-2 and TRBJ2-1, with TRBD2 identical over 8 bases. The J segment lost 1 base and the V segment lost 1 base, leaving 6 bases of the junction unmatched. Germline CDR1 is SGHTA and CDR2 is FQGNSA. The CDR3 sequence is 17 residues long. The chain's CDR3 is CASSLVGLAGSYNEQFF. The CDR3, as DNA: TGTGCCAGCAGCTTAGTTGGACTAGCCGGGTCCTACAATGAGCAGTTCTTC.

The genes are TRBV15 and TRBJ1-1, with D unclear. Trimming shortened V by 0 bases and J by 1 base, and 12 bases separated the two germline ends. The CDR3 runs 16 residues. From germline, CDR1 is LNHNV and CDR2 YYDKDF (reference sequence). The CDR3 nucleotides are TGTGCCACCAGCAGAGATATAGGGCAGAAGAACACTGAAGCTTTCTTT. This gives the protein CATSRDIGQKNTEAFF.

This clone showed up just once. The chain recombines TRBV7-2 with TRBJ2-7; D may be TRBD2 (6 bases). The CDR3 consists of 14 residues. V was cut by 6 bases and J by 7 bases, with 19 bases left in between. The V gene's germline CDR1 is SGHTA and CDR2 FQGNSA. The CDR3: CASRWGTLSDEQYF. CDR3 DNA: TGTGCCAGCAGATGGGGGACTCTATCTGATGAGCAGTACTTC. The full variable domain, rest sourced from reference TRBV7-2 and TRBJ2-7, is GAGVSQSPSNKVTEKGKDVELRCDPISGHTALYWYRQSLGQGLEFLIYFQGNSAPDKSGLPSDRFSAERTGGSVSTLTIQRTQQEDSAVYLCASRWGTLSDEQYFGPGTRLTVT.

V is TRBV9 and J is TRBJ2-7, with TRBD2 identical over 8 bases. The CDR3 spans 16 residues. Germline trimming cut 2 bases from V and 1 base from J; bases unmatched to any gene: 8. Germline lookup yields CDR1 SGDLS and CDR2 YYNGEE. In DNA, the CDR3 is TGTGCCAGCAGCGTCGATCCGGGACTAGATTCCTACGAGCAGTACTTC. It translates to CASSVDPGLDSYEQYF.

The J gene is TRBJ2-1, the V gene TRBV5-1, with D uncertain. CDR1 and CDR2 from the germline V gene are SGHRS and YFSETQ. V dropped 0 bases and J dropped 6 bases, with 16 bases sitting between them. CDR3 length: 16 amino acids. The CDR3 DNA sequence: TGCGCCAGCAGCTTGGTTGCTGGGCTCCTCGGCAATGAGCAGTTCTTC. This sequence encodes CASSLVAGLLGNEQFF.

The chain joins TRBV27 to TRBJ2-5; 8 bases map to TRBD1. The CDR3 is 14 amino acids. The germline gives CDR1 MNHEY, CDR2 SMNVEV (reference sequence). V dropped 6 bases and J dropped 5; count of bases not matched to a gene: 8. The CDR3: CASRTTRDRETQYF. CDR3 nucleotides: TGTGCCAGCAGGACTACCCGGGACAGGGAGACCCAGTACTTC.

The chain is built from TRBV6-6 and TRBJ1-1; D is unresolved. CDR3 length: 14 amino acids. Per the germline V gene, CDR1 is MNHNY and CDR2 is SVGAGI (reference sequence). The V gene lost 3 bases and the J gene lost 5 bases, with 13 bases spanning the gap. CDR3 amino acids: CASSYRQSRTEAFF. The CDR3 DNA follows: TGTGCCAGCAGTTATAGGCAGTCGCGGACTGAAGCTTTCTTT.

The rearrangement uses TRBV7-3 and TRBJ2-3, with 13 bases aligning to TRBD2. CDR1 and CDR2 from the germline V gene are SGHTA and FQGTGA. This CDR3 region has 16 residues. Trimming removed 5 bases from V and 7 bases from J; junction bases left unmatched: 9. This CDR3 is CASSARLAGGPYTQYF. DNA for the CDR3: TGTGCCAGCAGCGCTCGACTAGCGGGAGGACCTTATACGCAGTATTTT.

The chain couples TRBV4-1 to TRBJ2-5; 12 bases agree with TRBD2. The V gene end was trimmed by 0 bases and the J gene end by 5 bases; junction bases not matched to a gene: 7. Germline CDR1 is MGHRA and CDR2 is YSYEKL. This CDR3 has 17 residues. The CDR3 DNA follows: TGCGCCAGCAGCCAAGACCCGACTAGCGGGAGCTATGAGACCCAGTACTTC. Translated: CASSQDPTSGSYETQYF.

The chain recombines TRBV5-1 with TRBJ1-4, with no clear D. The germline gives CDR1 SGHRS, CDR2 YFSETQ. The CDR3 is 16 amino acids. Trimming shortened V by 0 bases and J by 0 bases, and 9 bases separated the two germline ends. For the CDR3, the DNA is TGCGCCAGCAGCTTGGAGCCGGTCGCAACTAATGAAAAACTGTTTTTT. Translated, it gives CASSLEPVATNEKLFF.